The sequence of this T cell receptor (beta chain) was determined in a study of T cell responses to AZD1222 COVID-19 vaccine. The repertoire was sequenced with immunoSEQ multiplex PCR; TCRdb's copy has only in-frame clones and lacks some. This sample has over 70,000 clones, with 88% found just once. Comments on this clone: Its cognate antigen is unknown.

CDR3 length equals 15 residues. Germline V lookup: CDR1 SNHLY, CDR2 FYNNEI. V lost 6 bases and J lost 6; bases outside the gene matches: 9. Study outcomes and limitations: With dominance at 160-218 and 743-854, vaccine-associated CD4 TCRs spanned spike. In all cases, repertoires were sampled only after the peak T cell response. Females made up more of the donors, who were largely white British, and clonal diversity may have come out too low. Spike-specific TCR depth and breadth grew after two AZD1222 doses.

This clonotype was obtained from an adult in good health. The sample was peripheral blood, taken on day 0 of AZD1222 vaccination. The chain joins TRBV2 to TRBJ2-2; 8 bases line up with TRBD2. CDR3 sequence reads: CASRKGSGMAGELFF. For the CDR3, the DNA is TGTGCCAGCAGGAAGGGTAGCGGGATGGCCGGGGAGCTGTTTTTT.